This T cell receptor beta chain was recovered during a study of shared clonotypes between healthy human individuals. The wider study: A couple of female and three male donors aged 18 to 49 were enrolled. The study used three CD4 naive, three CD4 memory, two CD8 naive and one CD8 memory plate per donor. Overall study findings and caveats: Relative to clonotypes present in all four donors, those not shared had lower generation probabilities.

As to this clone: Its target is not known.

The CDR3 extends over 15 amino acids. Per the germline V gene, CDR1 is SGHNT and CDR2 is YYREEE (reference sequence). V lost 2 bases and J 7 bases, leaving 16 bases between the germline ends. Using immunoSEQ multiplex PCR, the repertoire was profiled, and TCRdb retains in-frame clones only, with some absent. The sample records approximately 2.1 million clones, just over 90% being singletons. The J gene is TRBJ1-5, the V gene TRBV5-4; D possibly corresponds to TRBD1 (5 bases). Sequenced sample: naive CD4+ T cells from PBMCs. Subset given: CD45RA+ positively selected. The receptor was derived from a man between 18 and 35 years old in good health. Some clones in this sample may be carry-over from other donors' samples. The DNA for the CDR3 is TGTGCCAGCAGCTTAACCGGGACCCCGGGACAGCCCCAGCATTTT. The encoded protein is CASSLTGTPGQPQHF.